The rows below give T cell receptor beta chains drawn from one sample of a study of tumor-infiltrating lymphocytes in primary liver carcinoma. TCRdb reanalysed the multiplex PCR reads using MiXCR and keeps one entry per CDR3 protein. Among fewer than 400,000 distinct CDR3 sequences listed, 55% to 65% were seen once. Sequencing used peripheral blood. These receptors were taken from a man between 40 and 49 years old with primary liver carcinoma and hepatitis B virus infection. The CDR3 runs from the conserved cysteine through the conserved F or W. Fields, in order: D gene, clone size, J gene, V gene, CDR3 DNA, CDR3 protein. A D gene is named only where the DNA matches it firmly. Rows may omit the clone size; those that give it use once, few, many or a size class.

- - TRBJ1-2 TRBV12-3/TRBV12-4 TGTGCCAACAGTTTCCAGGTAGGCTACACCTTC CANSFQVGYTF
TRBD1 - TRBJ1-1 TRBV5-1 TGCGCCAGCAGCCTGGACAGGGGAAACACTGAAGCTTTCTTT CASSLDRGNTEAFF
- - TRBJ1-4 TRBV28 TGTGCCAGCAGTTTAGCAGGGCCTCTTGAAAAACTGTTTTTT CASSLAGPLEKLFF
- - TRBJ2-7 TRBV29-1 TGCAGCGTGTGTACAAGTTCCTCCTACAAGCAGTACTTC CSVCTSSSYKQYF
- - TRBJ1-2 TRBV7-9 TGTGCCGGTAGCTTCGACCTTACTAACTATGGCTACACCTTC CAGSFDLTNYGYTF
- - TRBJ2-5 TRBV12-3/TRBV12-4 TGTACCAGCAGTTTCGATGTTCGGAGCTCGGGGCTACAAGAGACCCAGTACTTC CTSSFDVRSSGLQETQYF
- - TRBJ1-6 TRBV28 TGTGCCAGCATGGGTGGGACTAATTCACCCCTCCACTTT CASMGGTNSPLHF
- - TRBJ2-1 TRBV11-3 TGTGCTAGCAGCTTAGTGGTCAGCAACAATGAGCAGTCCTTC CASSLVVSNNEQSF
TRBD2 - TRBJ2-1 TRBV14 TGTGCCAGCAATCAGGGTGTTCGACTAGCGACCCCTGGTAATGAGCAGTTCTTC CASNQGVRLATPGNEQFF
- - TRBJ2-5 TRBV7-3 TGTGCCAGCAGCTTAACGAGTGTGGTTGGGGAGACCCAGTACTTC CASSLTSVVGETQYF
- - TRBJ2-1 TRBV2 TGTGCCAGCAGTGAAGCGACAATCCCGAATGAGCAGTTCTTC CASSEATIPNEQFF
TRBD2 - TRBJ2-1 TRBV6-5 TGTGCCAGCAGTTACTCACGGGAATCTTCTAGCGGATCTTATAGGCAGTTCTTC CASSYSRESSSGSYRQFF
- - TRBJ2-7 TRBV7-8 TGTGCCAGCGGCTTAGAATACGAGCGGTACTTC CASGLEYERYF
- - TRBJ2-1 TRBV4-1 TGCGCCAGCAGCCCAGTCGGGGGAGGCGTCAATGAGCAGTTCTTC CASSPVGGGVNEQFF
TRBD2 - TRBJ2-3 TRBV13 TGTGCCAGCAGCCCGCAACTAGCGGGATGGCCAGATACGCAGTATTTT CASSPQLAGWPDTQYF
TRBD1 many TRBJ1-1 TRBV29-1 TGCAGCGCGGACAGGGGCGACACTGAAGCTTTCTTT CSADRGDTEAFF
- - TRBJ2-1 TRBV5-1 TGCGCCAGCAGCGTACAGGGGGGGTACTACAATGAGCAGTTCTTC CASSVQGGYYNEQFF
- - TRBJ2-3 TRBV6-1 TGTGCCAGCACCAAAAGGGGGTTGGACACAGATATGCAGTATTTT CASTKRGLDTDMQYF
- many TRBJ1-1 TRBV7-9 TGTGCCAGCAGCTTCACAGGGAACACTGAAGCTTTCTTT CASSFTGNTEAFF
- medium-sized TRBJ2-7 TRBV11-2 TGTGCCAGCAGCCGGGCTGAACGCTACGAGCAGTACTTC CASSRAERYEQYF
TRBD1 - TRBJ1-4 TRBV13 TGTGCCAGCAGCTCCTTGGGACAGGGGATGGCTAATGAAAAACTGTTTTTT CASSSLGQGMANEKLFF
TRBD2 - TRBJ2-1 TRBV24-1 TGTGCCACCAGTGACCAGACTAGCGGGAAACCACATGAGCAGTTCTTC CATSDQTSGKPHEQFF
- - TRBJ2-1 TRBV12-3/TRBV12-4 TGTGGCAGCCAAATTGGCGGAGGCAATGAGCAGTTCTTC CGSQIGGGNEQFF
TRBD2 - TRBJ2-3 TRBV29-1 TGCAACGTTGAGTCCGGGACTAGCGGGGGGACAGATACGCAGTATTTT CNVESGTSGGTDTQYF
TRBD1 - TRBJ1-2 TRBV7-8 TGTGCCAGCAACTTAGCGGGCCGACAGGGAGGCTATGGCTACACCTTC CASNLAGRQGGYGYTF
TRBD2 many TRBJ2-5 TRBV11-2 TGTGCCAGCAGCTCCGGGACTAGCGAAGAGACCCAGTACTTC CASSSGTSEETQYF